This is a list of T cell receptor beta chains from one sample in a study of T cell changes during pregnancy in multiple sclerosis. The method was immunoSEQ multiplex PCR; TCRdb's version includes in-frame clones alone and lacks a portion of them. Of tens of thousands of clones listed, about 90% are singletons. The sequencing here drew on CD4+ T cells from peripheral blood mononuclear cells, taken in the third trimester of pregnancy. The source is a female donor in good health, enrolled as a control in a pregnancy study. Each CDR3 is given with its conserved first and last residue. Rows give clone size only sometimes, using once, few, many, or a class for an expanded clone.

clone_size v_call cdr3_aa
. TRBV29-1 CSVESQLAGGRYNEQFF
once TRBV11-2 CASSLDRSTPLGYTF
. TRBV6-5 CASSGRDRGRTEAFF
. TRBV7-8 CASSLARAGGPQYEQFF
. TRBV4-2 CASSQDWSGRAGTDTQYF
. TRBV6-1 CASSENPGVGSERGF
. TRBV28 CASRGEGGKDTQYF
. TRBV5-4 CASSLPTNYGYTF
. TRBV28 CASSSHPWGTGSPSSGNTIYF
. TRBV5-1 CASSLYGTGGDRGETQYF
. TRBV4-1 CASSQQEAGGLITPGELFF
. TRBV7-9 CASSLVGLAGGKEQFF
. TRBV2 CASSDPSGQETQYF
. TRBV6-5 CASSQDRGQETQYF
. TRBV6-5 CASSYRAGGTDTQYF
once TRBV27 CASSFVAGGGGELFF